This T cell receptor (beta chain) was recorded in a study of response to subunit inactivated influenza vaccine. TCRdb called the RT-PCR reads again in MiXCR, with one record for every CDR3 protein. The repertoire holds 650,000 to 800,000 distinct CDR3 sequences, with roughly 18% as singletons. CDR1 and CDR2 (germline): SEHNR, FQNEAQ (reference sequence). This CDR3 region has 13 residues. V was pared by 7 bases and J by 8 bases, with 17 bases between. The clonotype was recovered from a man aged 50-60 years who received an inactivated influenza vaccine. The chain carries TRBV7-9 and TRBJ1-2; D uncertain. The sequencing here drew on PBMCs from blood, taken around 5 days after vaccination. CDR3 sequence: CASTPQPTGGYTF. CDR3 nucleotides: TGTGCCAGCACACCTCAGCCGACCGGAGGCTACACCTTC.